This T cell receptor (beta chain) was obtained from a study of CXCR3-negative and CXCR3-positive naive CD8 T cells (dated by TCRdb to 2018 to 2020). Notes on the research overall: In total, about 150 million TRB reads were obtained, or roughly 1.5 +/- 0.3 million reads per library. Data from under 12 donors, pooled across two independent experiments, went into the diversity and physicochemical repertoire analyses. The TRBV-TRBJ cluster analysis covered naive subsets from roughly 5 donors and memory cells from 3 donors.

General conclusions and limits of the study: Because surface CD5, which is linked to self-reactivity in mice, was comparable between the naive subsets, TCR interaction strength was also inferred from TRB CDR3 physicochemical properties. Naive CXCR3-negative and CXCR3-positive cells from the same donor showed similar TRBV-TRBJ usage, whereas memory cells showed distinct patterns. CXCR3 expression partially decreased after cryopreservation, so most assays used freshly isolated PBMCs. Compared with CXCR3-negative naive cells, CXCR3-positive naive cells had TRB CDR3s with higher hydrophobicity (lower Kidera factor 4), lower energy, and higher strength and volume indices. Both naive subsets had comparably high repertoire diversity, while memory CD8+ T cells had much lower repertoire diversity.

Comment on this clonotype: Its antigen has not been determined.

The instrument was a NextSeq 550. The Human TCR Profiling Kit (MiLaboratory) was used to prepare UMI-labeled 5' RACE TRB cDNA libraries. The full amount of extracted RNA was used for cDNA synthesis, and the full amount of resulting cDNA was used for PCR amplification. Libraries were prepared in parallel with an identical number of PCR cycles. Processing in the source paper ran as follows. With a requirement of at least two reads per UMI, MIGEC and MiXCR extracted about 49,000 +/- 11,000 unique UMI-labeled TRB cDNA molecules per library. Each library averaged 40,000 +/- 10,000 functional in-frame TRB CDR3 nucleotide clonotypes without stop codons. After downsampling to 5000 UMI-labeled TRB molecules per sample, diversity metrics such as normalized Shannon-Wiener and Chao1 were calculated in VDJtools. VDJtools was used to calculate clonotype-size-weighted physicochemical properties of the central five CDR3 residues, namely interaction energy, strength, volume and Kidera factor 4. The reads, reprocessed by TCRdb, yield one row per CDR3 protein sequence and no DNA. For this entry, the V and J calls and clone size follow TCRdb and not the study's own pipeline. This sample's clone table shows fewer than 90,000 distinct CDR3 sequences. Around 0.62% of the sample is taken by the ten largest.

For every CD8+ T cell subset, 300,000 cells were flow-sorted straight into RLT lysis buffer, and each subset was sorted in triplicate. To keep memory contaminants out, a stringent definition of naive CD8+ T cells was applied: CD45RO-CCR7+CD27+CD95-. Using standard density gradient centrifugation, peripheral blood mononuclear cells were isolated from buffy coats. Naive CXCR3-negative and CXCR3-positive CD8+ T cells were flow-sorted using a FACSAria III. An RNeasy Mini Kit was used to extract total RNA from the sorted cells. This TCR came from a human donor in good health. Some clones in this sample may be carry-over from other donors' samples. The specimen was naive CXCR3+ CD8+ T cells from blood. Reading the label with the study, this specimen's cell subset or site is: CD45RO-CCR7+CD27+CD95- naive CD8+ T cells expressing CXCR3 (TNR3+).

The CDR3 protein sequence reads: CASSPHDIYNEQFF. The rearranged chain carries TRBV7-9 and TRBJ2-1. From the germline V gene (reference sequence), CDR1 is SEHNR and CDR2 is FQNEAQ. From the cysteine up to the phenylalanine, the CDR3 has a length of 14 residues. No DNA accompanies this entry.